This passage covers 27 T cell receptor beta chains from one sample sequenced in a study of T cell changes during pregnancy in multiple sclerosis. Profiling relied on immunoSEQ multiplex PCR, and the TCRdb table lists in-frame clones only, not all of them. Of 25,000 to 35,000 clones detected, roughly nine tenths appear once; the ten largest clones hold around 0.4%. The material was CD4+ T cells from peripheral blood mononuclear cells, obtained in the second trimester of pregnancy. The receptors shown here come from a female donor in good health, enrolled as a control in a pregnancy study.

The chain uses TRBV7-2 and TRBJ1-3; the D is unclear. Germline V lookup: CDR1 SGHTA, CDR2 FQGNSA. The V and J ends lost 1 base and 0 bases respectively, with 7 bases between them. The CDR3 has 15 residues. This CDR3 is CASSLGFGSGNTIYF. As DNA, the CDR3 is TGTGCCAGCAGCTTAGGGTTCGGCTCTGGAAACACCATATATTTT.

The V call is TRBV7-9, the J call TRBJ2-7, with a possible D match to TRBD1 (6 bases). V was shortened by 4 bases and J by 4 bases, with 23 bases between the two germline ends. The CDR3 consists of 17 residues. Per the germline V gene, CDR1 is SEHNR and CDR2 is FQNEAQ (reference sequence). The CDR3 DNA sequence: TGTGCCAGCAGCTCGCTGACTCTGGGCACAGGGCCGTACGAGCAGTACTTC. Amino acids: CASSSLTLGTGPYEQYF.

The chain couples TRBV5-8 to TRBJ1-1; D is unclear. V lost 4 bases, J lost 7 bases, and 17 bases lay in between. Germline loops: CDR1 SGHTS, CDR2 YDEGEE. CDR3 size: 14 residues. The CDR3 loop reads CASSGHGVYGEAFF. The CDR3 DNA reads as TGTGCCAGCAGCGGTCACGGGGTTTATGGTGAAGCTTTCTTT.

The V gene is TRBV5-1, the J gene TRBJ2-3; a weak D match, TRBD2 (7 bases). This CDR3 comprises 17 residues. CDR1 and CDR2 from the germline V gene are SGHRS and YFSETQ. V was trimmed by 4 bases and J by 3 bases, leaving 21 bases between them. CDR3 nucleotide sequence: TGCGCCAGCAGCCGAACGGCGGGGGCCTTAAGGACAGATACGCAGTATTTT. It yields the protein CASSRTAGALRTDTQYF.

This sequence joins TRBV7-2 and TRBJ2-1, with D possibly TRBD2 on 5 matching bases. The CDR3 spans 13 residues. V lost 10 bases and J lost 8, with 18 bases in between. CDR1 and CDR2 (germline): SGHTA, FQGNSA. The CDR3 nucleotides are TGTGCCACCGAAGCGCAACCGCGGGATGAGCAGTTCTTC. It codes for CATEAQPRDEQFF.

CDR3: CASSEQGAAATNEKLFF. CDR3 nucleotides: TGTGCCAGCAGTGAACAGGGGGCGGCGGCCACTAATGAAAAACTGTTTTTT. The rearrangement uses TRBV25-1 and TRBJ1-4; 8 bases fit TRBD1. This CDR3 region has 17 residues. Germline CDR1 is MGHDK and CDR2 is SYGVNS. V shed 2 bases and J 2 bases; nucleotides not matched to a gene: 7.

The chain couples TRBV9 to TRBJ2-1, with 11 bases aligning to TRBD2. The CDR3 runs 17 residues. Germline CDR1 and CDR2: SGDLS and YYNGEE. After removal of 0 bases from V and 0 bases from J, the junction contained 2 bases not matched to a gene. For the CDR3, the DNA is TGTGCCAGCAGCGTAGCTACTAGCGGGAGCTCCTACAATGAGCAGTTCTTC. Amino acid sequence: CASSVATSGSSYNEQFF. The full variable domain, rest sourced from reference TRBV9 and TRBJ2-1, is DSGVTQTPKHLITATGQRVTLRCSPRSGDLSVYWYQQSLDQGLQFLIQYYNGEERAKGNILERFSAQQFPDLHSELNLSSLELGDSALYFCASSVATSGSSYNEQFFGPGTRLTVL.

The chain recombines TRBV19 with TRBJ1-1; D possibly corresponds to TRBD1 (5 bases). Trimming pared 7 bases from V and 0 bases from J, leaving 12 bases between. The germline V gene encodes CDR1 LNHDA and CDR2 SQIVND (reference sequence). The CDR3 consists of 14 residues. This CDR3 is CASIRTNMNTEAFF. The CDR3 DNA follows: TGTGCCAGTATCCGGACAAACATGAACACTGAAGCTTTCTTT.

As DNA, the CDR3 is TGTGCCAGCAGCTTCGGGACTAGCGACAATGAGCAGTTCTTC. It specifies CASSFGTSDNEQFF. The V and J genes are TRBV7-9 and TRBJ2-1; 10 bases are shared with TRBD2. Trimming at V came to 3 bases and at J to 5 bases, leaving 1 base not matched to a gene. CDR1 is SEHNR and CDR2 is FQNEAQ in the germline V gene (reference sequence). The CDR3 extends over 14 amino acids. The full variable domain, in which reference TRBV7-9 and TRBJ2-1 provide the parts outside the CDR3, is DTGVSQNPRHKITKRGQNVTFRCDPISEHNRLYWYRQTLGQGPEFLTYFQNEAQLEKSRLLSDRFSAERPKGSFSTLEIQRTEQGDSAMYLCASSFGTSDNEQFFGPGTRLTVL.

The rearrangement links TRBV19 to TRBJ2-1; 8 nucleotides match TRBD2. Germline-derived CDR1 and CDR2 are LNHDA and SQIVND (reference sequence). V was clipped by 5 bases and J by 1 base; unmatched bases: 10. The CDR3 is 17 amino acids. CDR3 sequence reads: CASSSIISGGSYNEQFF. The CDR3 DNA reads as TGTGCCAGTAGTTCGATAATAAGCGGGGGTTCCTACAATGAGCAGTTCTTC.

The chain recombines TRBV19 with TRBJ1-5; no reliable D call. The CDR3 loop spans 13 amino acids. V was pared by 5 bases and J by 4 bases, with 9 bases between. Germline V gives CDR1 LNHDA, CDR2 SQIVND (reference sequence). In nucleotides, the CDR3 is TGTGCCAGTAGTCGAACACCTAATCAGCCCCAGCATTTT. Its translation is CASSRTPNQPQHF. Supplemented by reference TRBV19 and TRBJ1-5, the full variable domain reads DGGITQSPKYLFRKEGQNVTLSCEQNLNHDAMYWYRQDPGQGLRLIYYSQIVNDFQKGDIAEGYSVSREKKESFPLTVTSAQKNPTAFYLCASSRTPNQPQHFGDGTRLSIL.

The chain joins TRBV7-2 to TRBJ1-4; maybe TRBD1 (6 bases). CDR1 is SGHTA, CDR2 FQGNSA, per germline. The CDR3 is made up of 15 amino acids. Trimming removed 5 bases at V and 1 base at J, with 11 bases between. The CDR3: CASSKYRETNEKLFF. CDR3 sequence (DNA): TGTGCCAGCAGCAAGTACAGGGAAACTAATGAAAAACTGTTTTTT.

The CDR3 DNA reads TGTGCCAGCTCACCAGCGGGGGGTCAGCCCCAGCATTTT. Protein sequence: CASSPAGGQPQHF. This rearrangement joins TRBV18 to TRBJ1-5, with a possible D match to TRBD1 (5 bases). The V end lost 2 bases, the J end lost 6 bases, and 8 bases lay between the germline ends. The V gene's germline CDR1 is KGHSH and CDR2 LQKENI. This CDR3 contains 13 residues. Using reference TRBV18 and TRBJ1-5 for the parts outside the CDR3, the full variable domain is NAGVMQNPRHLVRRRGQEARLRCSPMKGHSHVYWYRQLPEEGLKFMVYLQKENIIDESGMPKERFSAEFPKEGPSILRIQQVVRGDSAAYFCASSPAGGQPQHFGDGTRLSIL.

V and J are TRBV6-1 and TRBJ1-1; 8 nucleotides match TRBD1. The CDR3 is 18 residues long. The trim removed 2 bases at V and 0 bases at J, leaving 11 bases unmatched. Germline CDR1 and CDR2: MNHNS and SASEGT. As DNA, the CDR3 is TGTGCCAGCAGTGAATCGCCAGGGGGCCTTCCGATGAACACTGAAGCTTTCTTT. Its translation: CASSESPGGLPMNTEAFF.

The chain recombines TRBV9 with TRBJ2-3; 10 nucleotides agree with TRBD2. In germline, CDR1 is SGDLS, CDR2 YYNGEE. With 4 bases clipped from V and 7 bases from J, the junction kept 9 bases outside the gene matches. The CDR3 spans 15 residues. DNA for the CDR3: TGTGCCAGCAGCACTAGCGGGGATCTTCGGAATACGCAGTATTTT. As protein: CASSTSGDLRNTQYF.

This chain connects TRBV5-1 to TRBJ2-3, with 13 bases lining up with TRBD2. The CDR3 spans 14 residues. Germline V gene lookup returns CDR1 SGHRS and CDR2 YFSETQ. V shed 7 bases and J 5 bases; nucleotides not matched to a gene: 4. CDR3 sequence (DNA): TGCGCCAGCGGACTAGCGGGAGTAAGAGATACGCAGTATTTT. Amino acid sequence: CASGLAGVRDTQYF.

The chain uses TRBV29-1 and TRBJ1-1; possibly TRBD1 for D (6 bases). CDR1 is SQVTM, CDR2 ANQGSEA, per germline. This CDR3 region has 15 residues. Trimming cost V 6 bases and J 1 base, with 18 bases left between them. CDR3 DNA sequence: TGCAGCGTCCTCGGACAGCCCTTCGGGAACACTGAAGCTTTCTTT. Translated, it gives CSVLGQPFGNTEAFF. The full variable domain, with the rest looked up from reference TRBV29-1 and TRBJ1-1, is SAVISQKPSRDICQRGTSLTIQCQVDSQVTMMFWYRQQPGQSLTLIATANQGSEATYESGFVIDKFPISRPNLTFSTLTVSNMSPEDSSIYLCSVLGQPFGNTEAFFGQGTRLTVV.

The gene calls are TRBV10-3 and TRBJ1-2; D is perhaps TRBD1 (6 bases). Germline V gene data show CDR1 as ENHRY and CDR2 as SYGVKD. The CDR3 has 15 residues. Between the trimmed V and J ends, which lost 0 bases and 2 bases, there was a span of 10 bases. DNA for the CDR3: TGTGCCATCAGTGAGTCCGGGGGGCGCAACTATGGCTACACCTTC. It codes for CAISESGGRNYGYTF.

V gene TRBV5-1 combines with J gene TRBJ2-3; D gene ambiguous. Germline CDR1 reads SGHRS; CDR2 reads YFSETQ. The CDR3 loop spans 13 amino acids. V gave up 4 bases and J gave up 4 bases, with 10 bases separating them. This chain's CDR3 is CASSPPASDTQYF. The CDR3 nucleotides are TGCGCCAGCAGCCCCCCAGCGTCAGATACGCAGTATTTT.

The sample holds a few counts of this clone. This chain connects TRBV30 to TRBJ1-1; possibly TRBD1 for D (5 bases). This CDR3 has 8 amino acids. Looked up from germline, CDR1 is GTSNPN and CDR2 is SVGIG (reference sequence). Trimming took off 8 bases at V and 14 bases at J, with 12 bases between the two ends. The CDR3 here is CAGGTGFF. The DNA of the CDR3 is TGTGCCGGAGGGACCGGCTTCTTT.

V usage is TRBV6-4 and J usage is TRBJ2-3; 7 bases agree with TRBD1. Germline CDR1 reads MRHNA; CDR2 reads SNTAGT. The CDR3 contains 15 residues. The V gene end was trimmed by 2 bases and the J gene end by 3 bases; junction bases not matched to a gene: 5. The DNA of the CDR3 is TGTGCCAGCAGTGACGAAGAGGGGGCGACAGATACGCAGTATTTT. Protein: CASSDEEGATDTQYF.

The chain links TRBV5-1 to TRBJ2-7; D is ambiguous. This CDR3 region has 13 residues. In germline, CDR1 is SGHRS, CDR2 YFSETQ. Trimming stripped 2 bases from V and 1 base from J, with 7 bases between. The CDR3 DNA reads TGCGCCAGCAGCTTTTACGGTTCCTACGAGCAGTACTTC. Translating it yields CASSFYGSYEQYF.

The rearrangement uses TRBV30 and TRBJ1-2; D is undetermined. The CDR3 is 15 residues long. Trimming stripped 2 bases from V and 3 bases from J, with 16 bases between. Germline CDR1 is GTSNPN and CDR2 is SVGIG (reference sequence). The CDR3 DNA reads TGTGCCTGGAGTTACCCGGCCGGCAGGTACTATGGCTACACCTTC. The encoded protein is CAWSYPAGRYYGYTF.

V and J are TRBV18 and TRBJ1-6, with a weak D call TRBD1 (5 bases). The CDR3 totals 13 residues. The germline CDR1 and CDR2 sequences are KGHSH and LQKENI. The V end lost 5 bases, the J end lost 9 bases, and 11 bases lay between the germline ends. This chain's CDR3 is CASSIGGGSPLHF. The CDR3 DNA reads as TGTGCCAGCTCAATCGGGGGTGGTTCACCCCTCCACTTT.

The V and J genes are TRBV15 and TRBJ2-7; TRBD1 matches at 8 bases. The germline V gene has CDR1 LNHNV and CDR2 YYDKDF (reference sequence). The V and J ends lost 0 bases and 5 bases, in that order; junction bases with no gene match: 12. The CDR3 contains 17 residues. The chain's CDR3 is CATSRDTAGTGRDEQYF. The CDR3 region has the DNA TGTGCCACCAGCAGAGACACTGCGGGGACAGGTCGAGACGAGCAGTACTTC.

This sequence joins TRBV27 and TRBJ1-2; 7 bases are a match to TRBD1. This CDR3 is 16 amino acids long. With V trimmed by 2 bases and J by 4 bases, 10 bases remained unmatched. CDR1 MNHEY and CDR2 SMNVEV come from the germline V gene (reference sequence). The CDR3 here is CASSLASGTAVYGYTF. The CDR3 nucleotides are TGTGCCAGCAGTTTAGCCTCCGGGACAGCTGTCTATGGCTACACCTTC.

CDR3 nucleotide sequence: TGTGCCTGGAACCGTGGGACTGCCTATGGCTACACCTTC. It encodes CAWNRGTAYGYTF. The chain recombines TRBV30 with TRBJ1-2; a possible D gene is TRBD1 (5 bases). The V gene lost 4 bases and the J gene lost 4 bases, with 13 bases spanning the gap. CDR1 is GTSNPN and CDR2 is SVGIG in the germline V gene (reference sequence). This CDR3 contains 13 residues.